The next 9 T cell receptor beta chains were all read from a single sample in a study of blood T cell repertoires in COVID-19. Only in-frame clones appear in the TCRdb table, and some are missing; sequencing was by immunoSEQ multiplex PCR. The sample has under 45,000 clones; roughly 87% are singletons. Sequenced material: peripheral blood. The receptors were gathered from an elderly woman in a cohort sampled during active or convalescent COVID-19.

This clone has just a few counts. The chain recombines TRBV7-6 with TRBJ2-7; TRBD2 agrees at 8 bases. The CDR3 consists of 15 residues. The V and J ends lost 5 bases and 6 bases, in that order; junction bases with no gene match: 12. From germline, CDR1 is SGHVS and CDR2 FNYEAQ. CDR3 sequence: CASSPGAGGSREQYF. The DNA for the CDR3 is TGTGCCAGCAGCCCCGGGGCGGGAGGTTCACGCGAGCAGTACTTC.

The CDR3 DNA reads as TGTGCCGTGTGGGGAGGTCGGCTCTCTGGAAACACCATATATTTT. Translating gives CAVWGGRLSGNTIYF. This chain uses TRBV5-4 with TRBJ1-3; D is undetermined. The CDR3 length is 15 residues. In germline, CDR1 is SGHNT, CDR2 YYREEE (reference sequence). Deletions cut 10 bases from V and 0 bases from J, with 17 bases between.

The chain couples TRBV9 to TRBJ1-3; D unclear. CDR1 is SGDLS and CDR2 is YYNGEE in the germline V gene. The V gene lost 4 bases and the J gene lost 2 bases, with 16 bases spanning the gap. The CDR3 length is 16 residues. The CDR3 here is CASSPQEGGPGNTIYF. In DNA, the CDR3 is TGTGCCAGCAGCCCCCAAGAGGGAGGGCCTGGAAACACCATATATTTT. Combining the CDR3 with reference TRBV9 and TRBJ1-3 gives the whole variable domain DSGVTQTPKHLITATGQRVTLRCSPRSGDLSVYWYQQSLDQGLQFLIQYYNGEERAKGNILERFSAQQFPDLHSELNLSSLELGDSALYFCASSPQEGGPGNTIYFGEGSWLTVV.

This clone was recorded only once. The chain carries TRBV6-5 and TRBJ2-1; TRBD2 matches at 10 bases. J was trimmed by 8 bases and V by 5 bases; bases with no gene match: 9. The CDR3 sequence is 15 residues long. Per germline, CDR1 MNHEY and CDR2 SVGAGI. In DNA, the CDR3 is TGTGCCAGCAGTACGGGACTAGCGACTACCTATGAGCAGTTCTTC. As protein: CASSTGLATTYEQFF.

The chain combines TRBV30 with TRBJ2-3, with 10 bases fitting TRBD2. The CDR3 is made up of 16 amino acids. Trimming took 0 bases from V and 4 from J; bases not matched to a gene: 7. CDR1 and CDR2 from the germline V gene are GTSNPN and SVGIG (reference sequence). The CDR3 coding sequence is TGTGCCTGGAGTGTAGGGCTAGCGGGAGCGGCAGATACGCAGTATTTT. Translation: CAWSVGLAGAADTQYF.

V and J are TRBV7-9 and TRBJ2-6; D is unresolved. CDR3 size: 17 residues. The germline V gene has CDR1 SEHNR and CDR2 FQNEAQ (reference sequence). V lost 3 bases and J lost 0, with 12 bases in between. The CDR3 is CASSFVVLRSGANVLTF. In DNA form, the CDR3 reads TGTGCCAGCAGCTTCGTAGTACTCCGCTCTGGGGCCAACGTCCTGACTTTC.

This clone was recorded once. This chain joins TRBV6-6 and TRBJ2-7; maybe TRBD1 (5 bases). Looked up from germline, CDR1 is MNHNY and CDR2 is SVGAGI (reference sequence). The CDR3 contains 15 residues. Trimming removed 6 bases at V and 5 bases at J, with 20 bases between. The CDR3 coding sequence is TGTGCCAGCAGCCCTAAGGGGTCCGGGTGGGACGAGCAGTACTTC. As protein: CASSPKGSGWDEQYF.

V and J are TRBV6-6 and TRBJ1-5; no firm D call. The germline V gene has CDR1 MNHNY and CDR2 SVGAGI (reference sequence). Trimming cost V 2 bases and J 3 bases, with 8 bases left between them. CDR3 length: 14 residues. CDR3 protein: CASSYAGNNQPQHF. The DNA of the CDR3 is TGTGCCAGCAGTTACGCAGGAAACAATCAGCCCCAGCATTTT.

CDR3 nucleotide sequence: TGTGCCAGCAGTTATTCAACGACTAGATCAGATACGCAGTATTTT. This encodes CASSYSTTRSDTQYF. This rearrangement joins TRBV6-2 or TRBV6-3 to TRBJ2-3; a possible D gene is TRBD2 (6 bases). Germline CDR1 reads MNHEY; CDR2 reads SVGEGT. Trimming left V 3 bases short and J 4 bases short, with 14 bases between. This CDR3 spans 15 amino acids.